The present T cell receptor beta chain was sequenced within a study of monozygotic twins with inflammatory bowel disease. Overall study findings and caveats: Twins with IBD were found to have lower TCRbeta diversity (inverse Simpson) than healthy co-twins. Other individuals had fewer clonotypes in common with IBD patients than with healthy twins, especially with disease activity.

About this clonotype: Its antigen is not identified.

Nested PCRs of approximately 16 and 10 cycles, two in total, were run on TCRalpha and TCRbeta cDNA. From the 5' RACE reads, TCRdb lists one entry per CDR3 protein and no DNA. The sample holds 310,000 or so distinct CDR3 sequences. This CDR3 is 17 amino acids long. Germline lookup yields CDR1 MNHNS and CDR2 SASEGT. The V and J genes are TRBV6-1 and TRBJ2-3; TCRdb's D call, TRBD1, is unchecked because there is no DNA. Material for sequencing was blood. The sequence was obtained from a human donor with ulcerative colitis or Crohn's disease, or a healthy co-twin of an affected twin (not recorded which). CDR3 sequence reads: CASSLPRGGGNTDTQYF.